This entry lists 17 T cell receptor beta chains sequenced from one sample in a study of beta chain features in type 1 diabetes. The study reverse transcribed the entire isolated RNA, so it sequenced expressed TCRB transcripts. The assay was immunoSEQ multiplex PCR, and TCRdb's table has in-frame clones only and misses some. The data show roughly 450,000 clones, over 9.5% seen once. The sample consisted of naive CD4+ T cells from blood. The receptors come from a woman under 30 in good health.

The table lists this clone with a few counts. The gene calls are TRBV14 and TRBJ1-2; the match to TRBD1 covers 7 bases. Germline CDR1 and CDR2: SGHDN and FVKESK. This CDR3 comprises 14 residues. V was pared by 0 bases and J by 8 bases, with 6 bases of the junction left unmatched. In DNA form, the CDR3 reads TGTGCCAGCAGCCAAGAGAGGGGGCGCATCGGCTACACCTTC. Its protein is CASSQERGRIGYTF.

This clone came up a few times. J is TRBJ2-3 and V is TRBV30; TRBD2 agrees at 15 bases. This CDR3 has 18 amino acids. V dropped 0 bases and J dropped 4; count of bases not matched to a gene: 8. The germline CDR1 and CDR2 sequences are GTSNPN and SVGIG (reference sequence). The CDR3 reads CAWSVSRTSGRAPDTQYF. The CDR3 nucleotides read TGTGCCTGGAGTGTATCACGGACTAGCGGGAGGGCCCCAGATACGCAGTATTTT.

CDR3 DNA: TGTGCCTGGGGGCGGGGCGGTAGCACAGATACGCAGTATTTT. Residues: CAWGRGGSTDTQYF. The V call is TRBV30, the J call TRBJ2-3; a weak D match, TRBD2 (6 bases). This CDR3 is built from 14 residues. Germline V gene data show CDR1 as GTSNPN and CDR2 as SVGIG (reference sequence). V gave up 5 bases and J gave up 0 bases, with 12 bases separating them.

This clone was seen only a few times. This rearrangement joins TRBV7-3 to TRBJ2-1, with D possibly being TRBD1 or TRBD2 (5 bases each). CDR3 length: 12 residues. Between the trimmed V and J ends, which lost 3 bases and 10 bases, there was a span of 10 bases. Germline CDR1 and CDR2: SGHTA and FQGTGA. CDR3 in DNA: TGTGCCAGCAGCTTGAGGTGGGACGAGCAGTTCTTC. Residues: CASSLRWDEQFF.

This clone appeared a few times. The gene calls are TRBV18 and TRBJ1-1, with D uncertain. The CDR3 is 11 residues long. CDR1 is KGHSH and CDR2 is LQKENI in the germline V gene. The V end was cut by 3 bases, the J end by 6 bases, with 5 bases between. CDR3 in amino acids: CASSPGAEAFF. The CDR3 region has the DNA TGTGCCAGCTCACCGGGCGCTGAAGCTTTCTTT.

The chain is built from TRBV18 and TRBJ1-1; D remains unclear. Trimming stripped 3 bases from V and 4 bases from J, with 12 bases between. The CDR3 has 14 residues. Germline values: CDR1 KGHSH, CDR2 LQKENI. CDR3 DNA: TGTGCCAGCTCACCTGTTATGGGGAGCACTGAAGCTTTCTTT. Its protein product is CASSPVMGSTEAFF.

This chain joins TRBV9 and TRBJ1-3; possible D gene TRBD1, 5 bases. The CDR3 length is 16 residues. The V gene lost 0 bases and the J gene lost 1 base, with 11 bases spanning the gap. Germline V CDR1 and CDR2: SGDLS, YYNGEE. The CDR3 nucleotides read TGTGCCAGCAGCGTAGCCTCCGGGACTTCTGGAAACACCATATATTTT. The encoded protein is CASSVASGTSGNTIYF.

This clone was counted only a few times. The V call is TRBV2, the J call TRBJ2-5, with D tentatively TRBD1 (6 bases). The CDR3 extends over 12 amino acids. Germline CDR1 is SNHLY and CDR2 is FYNNEI. V was cut by 10 bases and J by 4 bases, with 13 bases left in between. CDR3 coding DNA: TGTGCCATCGGGACAATCGGAGAGACCCAGTACTTC. This sequence encodes CAIGTIGETQYF.

The chain carries TRBV30 and TRBJ1-3, with D uncertain. Germline CDR1 reads GTSNPN; CDR2 reads SVGIG (reference sequence). The CDR3 is 13 amino acids. The germline V and J ends were trimmed by 0 bases and 4 bases, with 7 bases remaining between them. The DNA for the CDR3 is TGTGCCTGGAGTGTAACTTGGGGAAACACCATATATTTT. This gives the protein CAWSVTWGNTIYF.

This clone was seen more than once but under ten times. The chain links TRBV28 to TRBJ1-2; no reliable D call. V was pared by 2 bases and J by 8 bases, with 12 bases between. Per germline, CDR1 MDHEN and CDR2 SYDVKM. This CDR3 region has 13 residues. The CDR3 nucleotides read TGTGCCAGCAGTTTAACCGTTTCGAAAGGCTACACCTTC. The encoded protein is CASSLTVSKGYTF.

This clone has a handful of counts. This CDR3 is CASSHLPARTKNIQYF. The CDR3 DNA reads as TGTGCCAGCAGCCACCTACCTGCCAGGACCAAAAACATTCAGTACTTC. The rearrangement links TRBV7-7 to TRBJ2-4; D gene unclear. The CDR3 covers 16 residues. CDR1 SSHAT and CDR2 FNYEAQ come from the germline V gene (reference sequence). V lost 5 bases to trimming and J lost 2 bases, with 16 bases between them.

The chain carries TRBV6-5 and TRBJ1-4; D is possibly TRBD1 (5 bases). V was trimmed by 5 bases and J by 6 bases, leaving 16 bases between them. The CDR3 is made up of 15 amino acids. Germline V gives CDR1 MNHEY, CDR2 SVGAGI. DNA of the CDR3: TGTGCCAGCAGTCCCGGACGGGGGAGGGATGAAAAACTGTTTTTT. This sequence encodes CASSPGRGRDEKLFF.

J is TRBJ2-5 and V is TRBV18; 7 bases map to TRBD1. The CDR3 contains 15 residues. V was clipped by 3 bases and J by 4 bases; unmatched bases: 8. CDR1 and CDR2 from the germline V gene are KGHSH and LQKENI. The CDR3 DNA sequence: TGTGCCAGCTCACCCTTACGGGACAGCGGAGAGACCCAGTACTTC. Amino acid sequence: CASSPLRDSGETQYF.

This clone was found a few times. The J gene is TRBJ2-5, the V gene TRBV9, with D possibly being TRBD2 (5 bases). Looked up from germline, CDR1 is SGDLS and CDR2 is YYNGEE. The V gene lost 0 bases and the J gene lost 5 bases, with 14 bases spanning the gap. The CDR3 has 15 residues. In nucleotides, the CDR3 is TGTGCCAGCAGCGTAGGAGGTGGGCGGAGGGAGACCCAGTACTTC. This gives the protein CASSVGGGRRETQYF.

The gene calls are TRBV18 and TRBJ2-7; TRBD1 agrees at 7 bases. The CDR3 length is 13 residues. Germline lookup yields CDR1 KGHSH and CDR2 LQKENI. After removal of 3 bases from V and 6 bases from J, the junction contained 5 bases not matched to a gene. CDR3 in DNA: TGTGCCAGCTCACCGCCGACAGGGCGCGAGCAGTACTTC. Its protein is CASSPPTGREQYF.

There are a few counts of this clone. Different DNA sequences within this sample yield the same CDR3. V and J are TRBV7-2 and TRBJ2-3, with 9 positions matching TRBD1. The CDR3 extends over 15 amino acids. Germline loops: CDR1 SGHTA, CDR2 FQGNSA. J was trimmed by 1 base and V by 2 bases; bases with no gene match: 1. DNA of the CDR3: TGTGCCAGCAGCTTAAGACAGGGGGGCACAGATACGCAGTATTTT. This encodes CASSLRQGGTDTQYF.

This clone has more than one count but fewer than ten. The V call is TRBV4-2, the J call TRBJ2-3; no clear D. V shed 4 bases and J shed 0 bases, with 11 bases lying between them. The CDR3 spans 15 residues. Germline values: CDR1 LGHNA, CDR2 YNFKEQ. The CDR3 reads CASSLKAGSTDTQYF. The CDR3 DNA sequence: TGTGCCAGCAGCCTAAAAGCAGGAAGCACAGATACGCAGTATTTT.